This section outlines one T cell receptor (beta chain) sequence together with its context. Original processing methods: Reference gene primers were amplified, and this amplification served to estimate nucleated cell counts. Clones were sequenced by immunoSEQ multiplex PCR, and TCRdb holds only the in-frame ones, with some missing. V and J calls and clone size are copied from that table; D and trimming were computed from the DNA. The sample consists of a few hundred thousand clones, around nine tenths of them appearing once. This specimen belongs to a study of blood T cell repertoires in COVID-19. This CDR3 has 17 residues. Germline CDR1 is SGHTA and CDR2 is FQGNSA. J gave up 3 bases and V 5 bases, and 9 bases lay outside the gene matches.

The receptor was isolated from a man in his 60s who had recovered from COVID-19. The chain is built from TRBV7-2 and TRBJ2-1; 11 positions agree with TRBD2. The sequenced material came from peripheral blood. CDR3 sequence reads: CASSLPPGTSGYNEQFF. The CDR3 nucleotides read TGTGCCAGCAGCCTCCCGCCCGGGACTAGCGGCTACAATGAGCAGTTCTTC.